This T cell receptor beta chain was identified in a study of radiotherapy plus CTLA-4 blockade in lung cancer (dated by TCRdb to between 2018 and 2020). In the study overall: Among enrolled patients, about 17% had an objective response and roughly 31% reached disease control.

On this clone: Its antigen target is currently unknown. No base qualities exist here, and no much larger clone lies one base off it.

The receptor library was made with the immunoSEQ multiplex PCR assay. TCRdb provides this immuneACCESS table in a form limited to in-frame rearrangements. Some clones are lacking; in checked studies, under half of them reflect an unresolved V gene, and why the rest are absent is not known. The sample table lists about 86,000 clones, 83% of them with a count of one. The biggest ten clones account for 0.82% of the sample. In this study, focal radiation therapy paired with CTLA-4 blockade (ipilimumab) was tested in patients who had chemo-refractory metastatic non-small-cell lung cancer. Overall results and qualifications from the work: TCR clones derived from tumors expanded in peripheral blood after treatment with radiotherapy and ipilimumab. Early dynamic changes in blood T cell clones, together with increased serum interferon-beta after radiation, were reported as the strongest predictors of response.

V was cut back by 0 bases and J by 8 bases, leaving a gap of 12 bases between them. Its CDR3 holds 14 amino acids, cysteine through phenylalanine. Of all the DNA, just the CDR3 is kept, 42 bases in frame from base 1. CDR1 SGHRS and CDR2 YFSETQ are derived from the germline V gene. The chain was built from TRBV5-1 and TRBJ2-1, with the D gene too uncertain to name. The receptor comes from a human donor with non-small cell lung cancer who had stable disease on radiotherapy plus ipilimumab. Sequenced here: peripheral blood, sampled from a patient treated with radiotherapy plus ipilimumab. The sequenced DNA is TGCGCCAGCAGCTTGGTCTCCGCACCTGATGAGCAGTTCTTC. Translated, it reads CASSLVSAPDEQFF.